This paragraph reports one T cell receptor (beta chain). Other DNA sequences from this sample encode an identical CDR3 as well. These data belong to a study of blood T cell repertoires in COVID-19. About the study: Samples representing acute and convalescent COVID-19 were sourced from the United States, Italy and Spain.

In the original analysis: Using reference gene primer amplification, nucleated cell counts were estimated. Here immunoSEQ multiplex PCR was the method, and the copy in TCRdb shows in-frame clones only, minus some. V and J calls and clone size come straight from that table; D and trimming were deduced from the DNA. In the table there are approximately 300,000 clones, 85% to 90% of which are singletons. The germline gives CDR1 WSHSY, CDR2 SAAADI. This CDR3 has 14 amino acids. Deletions cut 4 bases from V and 2 bases from J, with 8 bases between. This chain uses TRBV10-2 with TRBJ1-4, with D maybe TRBD1 (5 bases). The clonotype was recovered from a middle-aged woman with acute or convalescent COVID-19. The sequenced sample consisted of peripheral blood. CDR3: CASSGGATNEKLFF. The CDR3 DNA sequence: TGCGCCAGCAGTGGCGGGGCTACTAATGAAAAACTGTTTTTT.